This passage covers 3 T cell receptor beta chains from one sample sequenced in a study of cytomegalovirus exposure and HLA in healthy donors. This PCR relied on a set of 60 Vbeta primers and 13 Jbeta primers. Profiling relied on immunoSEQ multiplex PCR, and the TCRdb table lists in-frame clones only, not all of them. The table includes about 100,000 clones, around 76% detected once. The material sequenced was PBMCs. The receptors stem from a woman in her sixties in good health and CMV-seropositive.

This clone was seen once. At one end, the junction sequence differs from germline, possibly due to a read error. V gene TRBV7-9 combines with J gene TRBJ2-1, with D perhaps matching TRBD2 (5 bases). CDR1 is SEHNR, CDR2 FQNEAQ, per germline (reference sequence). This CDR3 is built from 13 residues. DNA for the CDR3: TGTTCCAGCAGCTTAGGACTTCACAATGAGCAGTTCTTC. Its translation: CSSSLGLHNEQFF.

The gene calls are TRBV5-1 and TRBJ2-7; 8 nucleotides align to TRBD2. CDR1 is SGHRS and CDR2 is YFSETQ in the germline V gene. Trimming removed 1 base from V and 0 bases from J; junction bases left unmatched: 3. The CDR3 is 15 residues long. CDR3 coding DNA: TGCGCCAGCAGCTTGTTAGCGGGGAGCTCCTACGAGCAGTACTTC. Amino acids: CASSLLAGSSYEQYF. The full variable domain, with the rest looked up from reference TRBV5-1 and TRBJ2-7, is KAGVTQTPRYLIKTRGQQVTLSCSPISGHRSVSWYQQTPGQGLQFLFEYFSETQRNKGNFPGRFSGRQFSNSRSEMNVSTLELGDSALYLCASSLLAGSSYEQYFGPGTRLTVT.

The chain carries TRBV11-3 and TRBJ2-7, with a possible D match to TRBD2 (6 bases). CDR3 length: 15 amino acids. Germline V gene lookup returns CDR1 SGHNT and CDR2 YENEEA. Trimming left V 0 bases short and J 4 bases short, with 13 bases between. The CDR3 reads CASSLDRLATYEQYF. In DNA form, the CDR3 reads TGTGCCAGCAGCTTAGATCGGCTAGCGACGTACGAGCAGTACTTC.